This entry lists 25 T cell receptor beta chains sequenced from one sample in a study of blood T cell repertoires in COVID-19. TCRdb keeps only in-frame clones here, not all; method: immunoSEQ multiplex PCR. The sample lists under 150,000 clones; around nine tenths were seen once. The sequenced sample consisted of peripheral blood. The receptors derive from a human donor in a cohort sampled during active COVID-19.

V usage is TRBV13 and J usage is TRBJ1-6, with no clear D. This CDR3 has 15 residues. Germline V gene sequence: CDR1 PRHDT, CDR2 FYEKMQ (reference sequence). Trimming took off 3 bases at V and 8 bases at J, with 14 bases between the two ends. CDR3 sequence: CASSFSPGGDSPLHF. In DNA form, the CDR3 reads TGTGCCAGCAGCTTCAGTCCAGGCGGGGATTCACCCCTCCACTTT.

This clone showed up just a few times. V usage is TRBV19 and J usage is TRBJ2-1; 9 nucleotides match TRBD1. The J segment lost 6 bases and the V segment lost 2 bases, leaving 5 bases of the junction unmatched. This CDR3 comprises 15 residues. Germline V lookup: CDR1 LNHDA, CDR2 SQIVND (reference sequence). CDR3 sequence reads: CASSIFPGQGNEQFF. The CDR3 bases are TGTGCCAGTAGTATATTTCCGGGACAGGGCAATGAGCAGTTCTTC.

This chain connects TRBV4-1 to TRBJ2-1; D is possibly TRBD2 (6 bases). The CDR3 is 14 amino acids. CDR1 is MGHRA, CDR2 YSYEKL, per germline. V was cut by 4 bases and J by 5 bases, with 12 bases left in between. CDR3 protein: CASSRLEGNNEQFF. CDR3 bases: TGCGCCAGCAGCCGCTTGGAGGGGAACAATGAGCAGTTCTTC.

V gene TRBV12-3 or TRBV12-4 combines with J gene TRBJ1-1; no definite D call. This CDR3 is 11 amino acids long. V gave up 5 bases and J gave up 5 bases, with 6 bases separating them. This CDR3 reads CASSPLTEAFF. CDR3 in DNA: TGTGCCAGCAGTCCTCTAACTGAAGCTTTCTTT.

This chain connects TRBV11-2 to TRBJ1-5; 9 nucleotides align to TRBD1. Germline V lookup: CDR1 SGHAT, CDR2 FQNNGV. CDR3 length: 19 amino acids. The V and J ends lost 2 bases and 2 bases, in that order; junction bases with no gene match: 13. CDR3 loop: CASSLRVSTGGNGNQPQHF. CDR3 in DNA: TGTGCCAGCAGCTTACGGGTTTCGACAGGGGGGAATGGCAATCAGCCCCAGCATTTT.

The chain links TRBV27 to TRBJ2-7; D uncertain. Trimming cost V 6 bases and J 4 bases, with 13 bases left between them. The CDR3 contains 13 residues. From germline, CDR1 is MNHEY and CDR2 SMNVEV (reference sequence). CDR3 in DNA: TGTGCCAGCAGCTTTAAAACTGGTTACGAGCAGTACTTC. It yields the protein CASSFKTGYEQYF.

The rearrangement joins TRBV28 to TRBJ2-7; no clear D gene. V dropped 3 bases and J dropped 3 bases, with 12 bases sitting between them. The CDR3 extends over 14 amino acids. Germline-derived CDR1 and CDR2 are MDHEN and SYDVKM. CDR3 sequence reads: CASSFQASYYEQYF. CDR3 nucleotides: TGTGCCAGCAGTTTTCAGGCCTCTTACTACGAGCAGTACTTC. Based on the CDR3 plus reference TRBV28 and TRBJ2-7, the full variable domain is DVKVTQSSRYLVKRTGEKVFLECVQDMDHENMFWYRQDPGLGLRLIYFSYDVKMKEKGDIPEGYSVSREKKERFSLILESASTNQTSMYLCASSFQASYYEQYFGPGTRLTVT.

The CDR3 protein is CTSSQVKRLAGGGELFF. The CDR3 coding sequence is TGCACCAGCAGCCAAGTGAAAAGACTAGCGGGAGGCGGGGAGCTGTTTTTT. This chain connects TRBV1 to TRBJ2-2; the D call TRBD2 from the table was never checked on the DNA. TRBV1 is a pseudogene locus. CDR3 size: 17 residues.

J is TRBJ1-4 and V is TRBV27, with TRBD1 matching over 8 bases. The CDR3 loop spans 14 amino acids. Germline-derived CDR1 and CDR2 are MNHEY and SMNVEV (reference sequence). J was trimmed by 5 bases and V by 4 bases; bases with no gene match: 3. The CDR3: CASSYQGANEKLFF. The CDR3 coding sequence is TGTGCCAGCAGTTATCAGGGGGCAAATGAAAAACTGTTTTTT.

The gene calls are TRBV9 and TRBJ2-1; 10 positions agree with TRBD2. This CDR3 has 16 residues. Per the germline V gene, CDR1 is SGDLS and CDR2 is YYNGEE. The V gene end was trimmed by 0 bases and the J gene end by 4 bases; junction bases not matched to a gene: 4. CDR3 region: CASSVERTSGYNEQFF. The DNA for the CDR3 is TGTGCCAGCAGCGTAGAGAGGACTAGCGGTTACAATGAGCAGTTCTTC.

The chain couples TRBV12-2 to TRBJ2-1; the tabulated D call, TRBD2, remains unverified against the DNA. TRBV12-2 represents a pseudogene. The CDR3 totals 18 residues. For the CDR3, the DNA is TGTGCAAGTCGCCCCCACCAGCTAGCGGGGCCTCAGGGCAATGAGCAGTTCTTC. Encoded protein: CASRPHQLAGPQGNEQFF.

The chain couples TRBV5-6 to TRBJ2-1; unclear D gene. Germline CDR1 SGHDT, CDR2 YYEEEE. This CDR3 comprises 13 residues. Trimming removed 1 base at V and 8 bases at J, with 10 bases between. The CDR3: CASSLTTPHEQFF. CDR3 sequence (DNA): TGTGCCAGCAGCTTGACTACCCCCCATGAGCAGTTCTTC.

The chain joins TRBV6-5 to TRBJ1-5; TRBD1 is a possible D gene (5 bases). Trimming shortened V by 7 bases and J by 0 bases, and 13 bases separated the two germline ends. Germline CDR1 is MNHEY and CDR2 is SVGAGI. This CDR3 spans 15 amino acids. In DNA form, the CDR3 reads TGTGCCAGCATTCCAAGGGGCTATAGCAATCAGCCCCAGCATTTT. The encoded protein is CASIPRGYSNQPQHF.

CDR3 DNA: TGCAGTGCTAGTGGCGGGAGGGGAATAGACGAGCAGTACTTC. The encoded protein is CSASGGRGIDEQYF. The chain carries TRBV20-1 and TRBJ2-7, with 9 bases aligning to TRBD2. The CDR3 has 14 residues. Germline V gives CDR1 DFQATT, CDR2 SNEGSKA (reference sequence). V dropped 3 bases and J dropped 5; count of bases not matched to a gene: 8.

This chain uses TRBV4-2 with TRBJ2-3; a weak D match, TRBD1 (6 bases). Trimming pared 4 bases from V and 0 bases from J, leaving 14 bases between. CDR3 length: 16 residues. CDR1 is LGHNA and CDR2 is YNFKEQ in the germline V gene. The CDR3 coding sequence is TGTGCCAGCAGCCGGAACAGGGTAGGGAGCACAGATACGCAGTATTTT. Translating gives CASSRNRVGSTDTQYF.

J is TRBJ1-1 and V is TRBV28, with D hard to call. V dropped 6 bases and J dropped 11 bases, with 22 bases sitting between them. This CDR3 has 14 amino acids. Germline V gene lookup returns CDR1 MDHEN and CDR2 SYDVKM. The CDR3 sequence: CASRGPVVGSDAFF. In DNA form, the CDR3 reads TGTGCCAGCAGGGGCCCCGTAGTAGGGAGTGATGCTTTCTTT.

The V and J genes are TRBV6-5 and TRBJ2-7, with 7 positions matching TRBD2. The CDR3 length is 15 residues. Germline CDR1 and CDR2: MNHEY and SVGAGI. The V gene end was trimmed by 6 bases and the J gene end by 5 bases; junction bases not matched to a gene: 13. As DNA, the CDR3 is TGTGCCAGCAGAAATTCTGGAGCGGGGATCGACGAGCAGTACTTC. Translating gives CASRNSGAGIDEQYF.

The chain carries TRBV7-8 and TRBJ2-7; D ambiguous. This CDR3 has 14 residues. V lost 2 bases to trimming and J lost 0 bases, with 8 bases between them. Germline V gives CDR1 SGHVS, CDR2 FQNEAQ. The CDR3 spells CASSLSRSSYEQYF. As DNA, the CDR3 is TGTGCCAGCAGCTTATCTAGATCCTCCTACGAGCAGTACTTC.

The chain joins TRBV19 to TRBJ2-5; 7 bases match TRBD2. Losses at the gene ends were 2 bases for V and 5 bases for J; bases not matched to a gene: 8. Germline loops: CDR1 LNHDA, CDR2 SQIVND (reference sequence). This CDR3 has 15 residues. CDR3 nucleotides: TGTGCCAGTAGTATACGGGGGAGGGCCGGTGAGACCCAGTACTTC. Its protein product is CASSIRGRAGETQYF. The variable domain in full, with the rest retrieved from reference TRBV19 and TRBJ2-5, is DGGITQSPKYLFRKEGQNVTLSCEQNLNHDAMYWYRQDPGQGLRLIYYSQIVNDFQKGDIAEGYSVSREKKESFPLTVTSAQKNPTAFYLCASSIRGRAGETQYFGPGTRLLVL.

The J gene is TRBJ1-5, the V gene TRBV6-1; possible D gene TRBD1, 5 bases. The germline V gene has CDR1 MNHNS and CDR2 SASEGT. The CDR3 is made up of 13 amino acids. V lost 1 base to trimming and J lost 6 bases, with 7 bases between them. CDR3 coding DNA: TGTGCCAGCAGTGAAGGGAGGGGTCAGCCCCAGCATTTT. Translated: CASSEGRGQPQHF.

The chain combines TRBV11-2 with TRBJ2-2; 8 bases are shared with TRBD2. The CDR3 is made up of 16 amino acids. Per the germline V gene, CDR1 is SGHAT and CDR2 is FQNNGV. After removal of 1 base from V and 5 bases from J, the junction contained 6 bases not matched to a gene. As DNA, the CDR3 is TGTGCCAGCAGCTTAGTCGGGGGGGATCGGACCGGGGAGCTGTTTTTT. This sequence encodes CASSLVGGDRTGELFF.

The rearrangement uses TRBV9 and TRBJ1-1; maybe TRBD1 (5 bases). CDR1 is SGDLS and CDR2 is YYNGEE in the germline V gene. The CDR3 length is 15 residues. The ends were cut back, 0 bases at V and 1 base at J, with 10 bases in the middle. The CDR3 nucleotides read TGTGCCAGCAGCGTAGAGCCAGGGTCGAACACTGAAGCTTTCTTT. Amino acids: CASSVEPGSNTEAFF. The entire variable domain, with the rest obtained from reference TRBV9 and TRBJ1-1, is as follows: DSGVTQTPKHLITATGQRVTLRCSPRSGDLSVYWYQQSLDQGLQFLIQYYNGEERAKGNILERFSAQQFPDLHSELNLSSLELGDSALYFCASSVEPGSNTEAFFGQGTRLTVV.

This clone came up a few times. The V and J genes are TRBV19 and TRBJ1-1; D is uncertain. This CDR3 spans 15 amino acids. Looked up from germline, CDR1 is LNHDA and CDR2 is SQIVND (reference sequence). Trimming left V 3 bases short and J 5 bases short, with 16 bases between. CDR3 amino acids: CASSIGRARRTEAFF. The CDR3 DNA follows: TGTGCCAGTAGTATTGGGAGGGCCAGAAGGACTGAAGCTTTCTTT.

The chain recombines TRBV3-1 (or the pseudogene TRBV3-2) with TRBJ1-6; 7 nucleotides match TRBD1. Germline V gene sequence: CDR1 LGHDT, CDR2 YNNKEL (reference sequence). This CDR3 is built from 17 residues. The ends lost 3 bases at V and 2 bases at J; junction bases unmatched: 7. Written as DNA, the CDR3 is TGTGCCAGCAGCCAGACTGCGACAGGGACCTATAATTCACCCCTCCACTTT. Encoded protein: CASSQTATGTYNSPLHF.

V and J are TRBV5-1 and TRBJ2-1, with 11 bases aligning to TRBD2. This CDR3 is 17 amino acids long. CDR1 is SGHRS, CDR2 YFSETQ, per germline. The V gene end was trimmed by 4 bases and the J gene end by 8 bases; junction bases not matched to a gene: 14. CDR3 sequence: CASSPPTLAGGPDEQFF. In DNA form, the CDR3 reads TGCGCCAGCAGCCCCCCCACGCTAGCGGGAGGTCCGGATGAGCAGTTCTTC.